These 31 T cell receptor beta chains share one sample of origin, sequenced in a study of blood T cell repertoires in COVID-19. Sequenced by immunoSEQ multiplex PCR; TCRdb stores in-frame clones only, minus some. The top ten clones hold less than 45% of a sample with 70,000 to 90,000 clones, 88% of them seen once. The source material was peripheral blood. The origin of the receptors is a human donor in a cohort sampled during active COVID-19.

J is TRBJ2-7 and V is TRBV7-6, with 9 bases fitting TRBD1. The V and J ends lost 5 bases and 3 bases, in that order; junction bases with no gene match: 11. The germline CDR1 and CDR2 sequences are SGHVS and FNYEAQ. This CDR3 is 16 amino acids long. The CDR3 coding sequence is TGTGCCAGCAGCCCAGCCCCGGGACAGGGAGGCTACGAGCAGTACTTC. It is translated as CASSPAPGQGGYEQYF.

The chain is built from TRBV15 and TRBJ1-5, with D unresolved. Germline V gives CDR1 LNHNV, CDR2 YYDKDF (reference sequence). The CDR3 runs 13 residues. V lost 5 bases and J 1 base, leaving 6 bases between the germline ends. CDR3 bases: TGTGCCACCAGCTCTATGAGCAATCAGCCCCAGCATTTT. This translates into CATSSMSNQPQHF.

CDR3 residues: CASSFRDRGGEQYF. CDR3 in DNA: TGTGCCAGCAGCTTCCGGGACAGGGGAGGCGAGCAGTACTTC. The chain recombines TRBV5-4 with TRBJ2-7, with 10 bases matching TRBD1. Looked up from germline, CDR1 is SGHNT and CDR2 is YYREEE (reference sequence). J gave up 6 bases and V 2 bases, and 5 bases lay outside the gene matches. The CDR3 has 14 amino acids.

The V and J genes are TRBV4-1 and TRBJ1-1; 7 nucleotides line up with TRBD1. CDR1 and CDR2 from the germline V gene are MGHRA and YSYEKL. The CDR3 totals 15 residues. J was trimmed by 7 bases and V by 2 bases; bases with no gene match: 10. The CDR3 loop is CASSQYPGQTIEAFF. The CDR3 DNA reads TGCGCCAGCAGCCAATACCCGGGACAGACGATTGAAGCTTTCTTT.

The genes are TRBV6-1 and TRBJ2-1, with 8 nucleotides matching TRBD1. The CDR3 is 16 amino acids. Germline loops: CDR1 MNHNS, CDR2 SASEGT. V gave up 4 bases and J gave up 9 bases; unmatched junction bases: 14. The CDR3 coding sequence is TGTGCCAGCAGTGGATGGGGGACAGGTTCGGTCGGTGAGCAGTTCTTC. Amino acids: CASSGWGTGSVGEQFF.

The chain is built from TRBV7-6 and TRBJ2-5; 9 nucleotides match TRBD1. Trimming cost V 4 bases and J 5 bases; bases outside gene matches: 8. Per the germline V gene, CDR1 is SGHVS and CDR2 is FNYEAQ. CDR3 length: 15 amino acids. CDR3 nucleotides: TGTGCCAGCAGCTCGTTGGACAGGGGAGGGGAGACCCAGTACTTC. Protein product: CASSSLDRGGETQYF.

The rearrangement links TRBV2 to TRBJ2-3, with TRBD2 matching over 8 bases. Germline V CDR1 and CDR2: SNHLY, FYNNEI. This CDR3 has 15 residues. V trimming: 6 bases; J trimming: 5 bases; junction bases outside the gene matches: 10. The CDR3 protein is CASRRGTAGEDTQYF. CDR3 coding DNA: TGTGCCAGCAGGAGGGGTACAGCGGGAGAAGATACGCAGTATTTT.

The chain combines TRBV3-1 (or the pseudogene TRBV3-2) with TRBJ2-2, with TRBD1 matching over 9 bases. Trimming cost V 4 bases and J 1 base; bases outside gene matches: 4. CDR1 is LGHDT, CDR2 YNNKEL, per germline (reference sequence). The CDR3 covers 16 residues. This chain's CDR3 is CASSPRGQGNTGELFF. The CDR3 DNA is TGTGCCAGCAGCCCGCGGGGACAGGGGAACACCGGGGAGCTGTTTTTT.

The chain links TRBV2 to TRBJ1-6; D gene unclear. This CDR3 spans 13 amino acids. Per germline, CDR1 SNHLY and CDR2 FYNNEI. V gave up 5 bases and J gave up 7 bases, with 9 bases separating them. The CDR3 DNA is TGTGCCAGCAGTCCGGGAAAAAATTCACCCCTCCACTTT. It yields the protein CASSPGKNSPLHF.

This chain connects TRBV6-5 to TRBJ1-6; TRBD1 might be the D (6 bases). Germline values: CDR1 MNHEY, CDR2 SVGAGI. The CDR3 sequence is 16 residues long. V lost 0 bases, J lost 6 bases, and 12 bases lay in between. CDR3 sequence (DNA): TGTGCCAGCAGTTACTCGGCGGGGGCTTCTAATTCACCCCTCCACTTT. Translated: CASSYSAGASNSPLHF.

This chain links TRBV5-4 with TRBJ2-1; the match to TRBD2 covers 11 bases. Germline V gene sequence: CDR1 SGHNT, CDR2 YYREEE (reference sequence). The CDR3 spans 15 residues. J lost 5 bases, V lost 1 base, and 2 bases had no gene match. The CDR3 region has the DNA TGTGCCAGCAGCTTGACACTAGCGGGGGACAATGAGCAGTTCTTC. Its protein is CASSLTLAGDNEQFF. Based on the CDR3 plus reference TRBV5-4 and TRBJ2-1, the full variable domain is ETGVTQSPTHLIKTRGQQVTLRCSSQSGHNTVSWYQQALGQGPQFIFQYYREEENGRGNFPPRFSGLQFPNYSSELNVNALELDDSALYLCASSLTLAGDNEQFFGPGTRLTVL.

V gene TRBV7-9 combines with J gene TRBJ1-4; D is undetermined. This CDR3 spans 14 amino acids. V was trimmed by 5 bases and J by 6 bases, leaving 13 bases between them. Per germline, CDR1 SEHNR and CDR2 FQNEAQ (reference sequence). The CDR3 DNA follows: TGTGCCAGCAGCCCACTAAATGGAGATGAAAAACTGTTTTTT. It yields the protein CASSPLNGDEKLFF.

In this sample, this clone turned up a few times. The CDR3 spells CASSREGVREQYF. The CDR3 bases are TGTGCCAGCAGCCGAGAGGGGGTACGCGAGCAGTACTTC. The chain couples TRBV7-9 to TRBJ2-7, with TRBD1 as a possible D gene (6 bases). Germline loops: CDR1 SEHNR, CDR2 FQNEAQ (reference sequence). The V end was cut by 5 bases, the J end by 6 bases, with 14 bases between. The CDR3 runs to 13 residues.

The rearrangement links TRBV28 to TRBJ2-1, with 9 nucleotides matching TRBD2. Germline CDR1 is MDHEN and CDR2 is SYDVKM. With 6 bases clipped from V and 8 bases from J, the junction kept 5 bases outside the gene matches. The CDR3 contains 13 residues. The DNA of the CDR3 is TGTGCCAGCAGCCTTAGCGGGAGTGATGAGCAGTTCTTC. Amino acid sequence: CASSLSGSDEQFF.

This chain uses TRBV29-1 with TRBJ2-2, with D possibly matching TRBD1 (6 bases). V was pared by 6 bases and J by 1 base, with 9 bases between. Germline V gives CDR1 SQVTM, CDR2 ANQGSEA. The CDR3 extends over 13 amino acids. The CDR3 DNA follows: TGCAGCGTATTACAGGGGAACACCGGGGAGCTGTTTTTT. Its protein product is CSVLQGNTGELFF.

This chain connects TRBV28 to TRBJ1-1; D is undetermined. Trimming stripped 5 bases from V and 4 bases from J, with 11 bases between. The CDR3 runs to 13 residues. Germline V gene data show CDR1 as MDHEN and CDR2 as SYDVKM. The CDR3 coding sequence is TGTGCCAGCAGTCTAGGAGGCCCCACTGAAGCTTTCTTT. Residues: CASSLGGPTEAFF. The variable domain in full, with the rest retrieved from reference TRBV28 and TRBJ1-1, is DVKVTQSSRYLVKRTGEKVFLECVQDMDHENMFWYRQDPGLGLRLIYFSYDVKMKEKGDIPEGYSVSREKKERFSLILESASTNQTSMYLCASSLGGPTEAFFGQGTRLTVV.

The J gene is TRBJ2-1, the V gene TRBV6-5; D might be TRBD2 (7 bases). CDR1 MNHEY and CDR2 SVGAGI come from the germline V gene. The germline V and J ends were trimmed by 8 bases and 7 bases, with 15 bases remaining between them. This CDR3 contains 13 residues. The CDR3 sequence: CASRGAGGNEQFF. For the CDR3, the DNA is TGTGCCAGCCGGGGGGCCGGGGGGAATGAGCAGTTCTTC.

V usage is TRBV6-2 or TRBV6-3 and J usage is TRBJ1-1; TRBD1 matches 7 bases. This CDR3 is built from 15 residues. The V gene's germline CDR1 is MNHEY and CDR2 SVGEGT. With 5 bases clipped from V and 4 bases from J, the junction kept 10 bases outside the gene matches. DNA of the CDR3: TGTGCCAGCAGTAAGCCCGGGACAGTGGGCACTGAAGCTTTCTTT. Its translation is CASSKPGTVGTEAFF.

The chain combines TRBV5-4 with TRBJ2-3; 7 bases match TRBD1. The CDR3 loop spans 12 amino acids. Trimming took 9 bases from V and 8 from J; bases not matched to a gene: 9. Germline V gene sequence: CDR1 SGHNT, CDR2 YYREEE (reference sequence). CDR3 region: CATARQGSTQYF. CDR3 coding DNA: TGTGCCACCGCCCGACAGGGATCTACGCAGTATTTT.

CDR3 loop: CASSLILAAEQYF. In nucleotides, the CDR3 is TGTGCCAGCAGCTTAATCCTAGCTGCCGAGCAGTACTTC. The chain combines TRBV11-3 with TRBJ2-7; D possibly corresponds to TRBD2 (5 bases). Germline CDR1 reads SGHNT; CDR2 reads YENEEA. The CDR3 covers 13 residues. Trimming pared 2 bases from V and 6 bases from J, leaving 11 bases between.

This clone has more than one count but fewer than ten. The CDR3 sequence: CASSFRQGRTDTQYF. The CDR3 DNA is TGTGCCAGCAGTTTCCGACAGGGGCGGACAGATACGCAGTATTTT. The J gene is TRBJ2-3, the V gene TRBV27, with 8 nucleotides matching TRBD1. This CDR3 comprises 15 residues. Losses at the gene ends were 3 bases for V and 3 bases for J; bases not matched to a gene: 5. Germline V gene lookup returns CDR1 MNHEY and CDR2 SMNVEV (reference sequence).

The chain employs TRBV5-1 and TRBJ2-7; TRBD1 matches 10 bases. CDR1 and CDR2 from the germline V gene are SGHRS and YFSETQ. This CDR3 contains 14 residues. The J segment lost 5 bases and the V segment lost 4 bases, leaving 6 bases of the junction unmatched. CDR3 sequence reads: CASSTGGTGDEQYF. The CDR3 DNA follows: TGCGCCAGCAGCACTGGGGGGACAGGGGACGAGCAGTACTTC.

The rearrangement links TRBV19 to TRBJ2-7, with TRBD2 identical over 15 bases. CDR1 and CDR2 (germline): LNHDA, SQIVND (reference sequence). V lost 6 bases, J lost 4 bases, and 7 bases stayed unmatched. This CDR3 is 16 amino acids long. CDR3 sequence (DNA): TGTGCCAGTAGCCCAGGGGGACTAGCGGGAGGATACGAGCAGTACTTC. This encodes CASSPGGLAGGYEQYF.

The chain employs TRBV9 and TRBJ2-3; TRBD2 matches 8 bases. J lost 0 bases, V lost 0 bases, and 9 bases had no gene match. The CDR3 loop spans 18 amino acids. Germline loops: CDR1 SGDLS, CDR2 YYNGEE. CDR3 region: CASSVDQGSGVSTDTQYF. The CDR3, as DNA: TGTGCCAGCAGCGTAGATCAGGGTAGCGGGGTAAGCACAGATACGCAGTATTTT.

About this clone itself: Other DNA sequences in the sample encode the same CDR3. This rearrangement joins TRBV7-2 to TRBJ2-5, with a weak D call TRBD1 (5 bases). Germline V CDR1 and CDR2: SGHTA, FQGNSA. The CDR3 is 13 residues long. The ends were cut back, 5 bases at V and 2 bases at J, with 9 bases in the middle. The CDR3 loop is CASSPDRQETQYF. CDR3 nucleotide sequence: TGTGCCAGCAGCCCAGACAGACAAGAGACCCAGTACTTC.

The sample holds one count of this clone. Other DNA variants within this sample encode the same CDR3. The chain combines TRBV7-2 with TRBJ2-2, with TRBD1 identical over 7 bases. The CDR3 is made up of 14 amino acids. Trimming at V came to 5 bases and at J to 6 bases, leaving 6 bases not matched to a gene. Germline values: CDR1 SGHTA, CDR2 FQGNSA. DNA of the CDR3: TGTGCCAGCAGCCCGAGACAGGGTGCCGGGGAGCTGTTTTTT. Translated: CASSPRQGAGELFF.

The chain employs TRBV7-9 and TRBJ2-3, with D possibly TRBD2 on 5 matching bases. The CDR3 has 13 residues. V lost 1 base and J 6 bases, leaving 8 bases between the germline ends. Germline CDR1 reads SEHNR; CDR2 reads FQNEAQ (reference sequence). This CDR3 is CASSLVGSDTQYF. CDR3 bases: TGTGCCAGCAGCTTAGTGGGGAGCGATACGCAGTATTTT. Drawing the rest from reference TRBV7-9 and TRBJ2-3, the complete variable domain is DTGVSQNPRHKITKRGQNVTFRCDPISEHNRLYWYRQTLGQGPEFLTYFQNEAQLEKSRLLSDRFSAERPKGSFSTLEIQRTEQGDSAMYLCASSLVGSDTQYFGPGTRLTVL.

The chain couples TRBV25-1 to TRBJ2-1; D is undetermined. Trimming stripped 9 bases from V and 2 bases from J, with 14 bases between. The CDR3 covers 14 residues. Germline V gene lookup returns CDR1 MGHDK and CDR2 SYGVNS. Here the CDR3 DNA reads TGTGCCAGACTTCTAGGAGTCCCCTACAATGAGCAGTTCTTC. Protein product: CARLLGVPYNEQFF. The variable domain in full, completed from reference TRBV25-1 and TRBJ2-1, reads EADIYQTPRYLVIGTGKKITLECSQTMGHDKMYWYQQDPGMELHLIHYSYGVNSTEKGDLSSESTVSRIRTEHFPLTLESARPSHTSQYLCARLLGVPYNEQFFGPGTRLTVL.

V is TRBV3-1 (or the pseudogene TRBV3-2) and J is TRBJ2-7; 9 bases map to TRBD1. The germline V gene encodes CDR1 LGHDT and CDR2 YNNKEL (reference sequence). The CDR3 loop spans 15 amino acids. The V gene end was trimmed by 7 bases and the J gene end by 3 bases; junction bases not matched to a gene: 10. CDR3 residues: CASIHSATGGYEQYF. CDR3 DNA sequence: TGTGCCAGCATCCACTCCGCGACAGGGGGCTACGAGCAGTACTTC.

The V and J genes are TRBV18 and TRBJ1-1; 7 nucleotides line up with TRBD1. Germline values: CDR1 KGHSH, CDR2 LQKENI. The CDR3 spans 13 residues. J lost 1 base, V lost 6 bases, and 2 bases had no gene match. The CDR3: CASSQGGNTEAFF. The DNA for the CDR3 is TGTGCCAGCTCGCAGGGGGGGAACACTGAAGCTTTCTTT.

V is TRBV5-4 and J is TRBJ2-3; 11 bases are shared with TRBD2. Germline CDR1 reads SGHNT; CDR2 reads YYREEE (reference sequence). The V gene end was trimmed by 4 bases and the J gene end by 1 base; junction bases not matched to a gene: 2. The CDR3 covers 15 residues. For the CDR3, the DNA is TGTGCCAGCAGCGGGGGACTAGCGGGCACAGATACGCAGTATTTT. Encoded protein: CASSGGLAGTDTQYF.